This T cell receptor beta chain was profiled in a study of T cell responses to AZD1222 COVID-19 vaccine. Study-level background: It was second doses at about 4 or about 12 weeks that were pooled. Study-wide findings and caveats: Across spike, vaccine-associated CD4 TCRs were found, dominant at 160-218 and 743-854. Baseline seropositivity characterized only six or seven AZD1222 recipients. The donor group comprised mostly white British people and more females; the analysis possibly underestimated clonal diversity.

Notes on this clone: As yet, its antigen is unknown.

The method was immunoSEQ multiplex PCR; TCRdb's version includes in-frame clones alone and lacks a portion of them. The data hold 90,000 to 150,000 clones, with around nine tenths observed a single time. This CDR3 region has 12 residues. The V end lost 7 bases, the J end lost 1 base, and 7 bases lay between the germline ends. The material was peripheral blood, obtained on day 0 of AZD1222 vaccination. This receptor was taken from an adult in good health. The chain is built from TRBV12-3 or TRBV12-4 and TRBJ1-1; D possibly corresponds to TRBD1 (5 bases). The CDR3 nucleotides read TGTGCCAGCACCCAGGGGAACACTGAAGCTTTCTTT. This sequence encodes CASTQGNTEAFF.